This T cell receptor (beta chain) was identified in a study of blood T cell repertoires in COVID-19. Study at large: Sites across the United States, Italy and Spain contributed samples from acute and convalescent COVID-19.

This study enrolled people aged about 18 to 95 from about two dozen US geographic areas. In assigning cohorts, the study relied on participant-reported clinical history. Per the study methods: The assay estimated nucleated cells by amplifying reference gene primers. Only in-frame clones appear in the TCRdb table, and some are missing; sequencing was by immunoSEQ multiplex PCR. That table is the source of V, J and clone size, and D and trimming were worked out from the DNA. The table lists 150,000 to 200,000 clones, about 90% of them singletons. V was pared by 0 bases and J by 5 bases, with 11 bases between. Germline values: CDR1 MNHEY, CDR2 SVGAGI. The CDR3 is 15 residues long.

The sequenced sample consisted of PBMCs or T cells enriched from blood (not recorded which). This TCR was recovered from a human donor with acute COVID-19. The donor label of this sample is uncertain. This chain connects TRBV6-5 to TRBJ1-3, with D hard to call. In DNA, the CDR3 is TGTGCCAGCAGTTACTCCCGCGACACGAGAAACACCATATATTTT. Translated, it gives CASSYSRDTRNTIYF.